The 2 T cell receptor beta chains below were found in one sample sequenced in a study of T-cell reconstitution after alpha-beta-depleted transplantation in children. Preparation of the TCRbeta library used unique molecular identifiers. MiXCR, run by TCRdb on the PCR reads, gives a single entry per CDR3 protein. The sample shows hundreds of thousands of distinct CDR3 sequences, around 13% of them seen only once. The material sequenced was PBMCs, taken before TCRalphabeta/CD19-depleted stem cell transplant. These receptor sequences come from a girl aged 2-15 years with congenital amegakaryocytic thrombocytopenia, due to receive a stem cell transplant.

Many counts were recorded for this clonotype. The chain is built from TRBV20-1 and TRBJ2-1; the D is unclear. Germline CDR1 is DFQATT and CDR2 is SNEGSKA (reference sequence). V lost 3 bases, J lost 4 bases, and 10 bases lay in between. CDR3 length equals 13 residues. This chain's CDR3 is CSASPDIYNEQFF. The CDR3 region has the DNA TGCAGTGCTAGTCCCGATATTTACAATGAGCAGTTCTTC.

This clonotype appeared many times. This chain links TRBV7-9 with TRBJ2-7; tentatively, D is TRBD1 (6 bases). V was pared by 0 bases and J by 2 bases, with 8 bases between. CDR3 size: 14 residues. From germline, CDR1 is SEHNR and CDR2 FQNEAQ (reference sequence). The CDR3 region has the DNA TGTGCCAGCAGCTTAGCCTACAGGGCCTACGAGCAGTACTTC. Its protein is CASSLAYRAYEQYF. Looking up the rest from reference TRBV7-9 and TRBJ2-7 gives the full variable domain: DTGVSQNPRHKITKRGQNVTFRCDPISEHNRLYWYRQTLGQGPEFLTYFQNEAQLEKSRLLSDRFSAERPKGSFSTLEIQRTEQGDSAMYLCASSLAYRAYEQYFGPGTRLTVT.